What follows is one TCR beta chain and its context. This sample was taken from a study of blood T cell repertoires in COVID-19. About the research overall: The United States, Italy and Spain supplied acute and convalescent COVID-19 samples. T cells, B-cell-depleted T cells, or PBMCs supplied cDNA or gDNA.

The germline V and J ends were trimmed by 2 bases and 5 bases, with 15 bases remaining between them. Germline CDR1 is SGHVS and CDR2 is FQNEAQ. This CDR3 is built from 16 residues. Sequencing was performed with immunoSEQ multiplex PCR; in TCRdb, only in-frame clones are kept and a portion is missing. The table has about 150,000 clones, 87% seen once. The chain couples TRBV7-8 to TRBJ2-2; tentative D call: TRBD2 (6 bases). The specimen was peripheral blood. This receptor was obtained from a woman aged 55-69 years with active or convalescent COVID-19. CDR3 amino acids: CASSLRAGPTTGELFF. The CDR3 nucleotides read TGTGCCAGCAGCTTAAGGGCGGGACCGACGACCGGGGAGCTGTTTTTT.